Listed below are T cell receptor beta chains from one sample, sequenced in a study of patients and donors after allogeneic stem cell transplantation. TCRdb fed the RT-PCR reads into MiXCR, producing one record per CDR3 protein. There are about 960,000 distinct CDR3 sequences in the sample; approximately 18% occur only once, and 5% to 6.5% lies in the top ten. What was sequenced was blood, either unsorted or a sorted T cell fraction (not recorded which). Source of these receptors: a human donor who was either an allogeneic HSCT recipient or a stem cell or donor lymphocyte infusion donor (not recorded which). It is not recorded whose cells these are; they may come from a transplant donor. CDR3s include the opening cysteine and the closing phenylalanine or tryptophan. A D gene is named only where the DNA matches it firmly. Size is omitted from some rows. Given values are once, few, many or a class for expanded clones.

D	V	size	J	CDR3	DNA
.	TRBV19	.	TRBJ1-1	CASREQVPTEAFF	TGTGCCAGTAGAGAACAGGTTCCCACTGAAGCTTTCTTT
.	TRBV6-1	.	TRBJ1-5	CASSDMSGVNQPQHF	TGTGCCAGCAGTGATATGTCAGGGGTCAATCAGCCCCAGCATTTT
.	TRBV20-1	.	TRBJ2-7	CSARRLDTSYEQYF	TGCAGTGCCCGAAGGTTAGACACGTCCTACGAGCAGTACTTC
TRBD1	TRBV12-3/TRBV12-4	few	TRBJ2-5	CASSLGAGGAETQYF	TGTGCCAGCAGTTTAGGTGCAGGGGGCGCAGAGACCCAGTACTTC
.	TRBV5-6	few	TRBJ2-6	CASSPFVMRATGANVLTF	TGTGCCAGCAGTCCCTTCGTTATGAGGGCTACTGGGGCCAACGTCCTGACTTTC
.	TRBV29-1	few	TRBJ2-7	CSVEVPPAEQYF	TGCAGCGTTGAAGTCCCGCCGGCCGAGCAGTACTTC
.	TRBV10-3	few	TRBJ2-2	CATSPPKWGTNTGELFF	TGTGCCACCAGCCCCCCTAAGTGGGGTACGAACACCGGGGAGCTGTTTTTT
TRBD1	TRBV5-5	few	TRBJ2-7	CASSSPGQPYEQYF	TGTGCCAGCAGCTCCCCGGGACAGCCCTACGAGCAGTACTTC
TRBD1	TRBV12-3/TRBV12-4	.	TRBJ1-5	CASRVGTGGNQPQHF	TGTGCCAGCAGGGTCGGGACAGGGGGCAATCAGCCCCAGCATTTT
TRBD2	TRBV20-1	few	TRBJ2-3	CSAKVPGLVSTDTQYF	TGCAGTGCTAAAGTCCCGGGACTAGTTAGCACAGATACGCAGTATTTT
.	TRBV6-2/TRBV6-3	.	TRBJ1-1	CASRIQGGGTEAFF	TGTGCCAGCAGAATACAGGGTGGGGGCACTGAAGCTTTCTTT
TRBD1	TRBV4-1	.	TRBJ2-7	CASSHGHGQGEYEQYF	TGCGCCAGCAGCCATGGGCACGGACAGGGGGAGTACGAGCAGTACTTC
.	TRBV15	few	TRBJ1-5	CATSRVTGPRSNQPQHF	TGTGCCACCAGCAGGGTGACGGGTCCCAGGAGCAATCAGCCCCAGCATTTT
.	TRBV2	few	TRBJ2-7	CASSARTTSYEQYF	TGTGCCAGCAGTGCCCGGACTACTTCTTACGAGCAGTACTTC
.	TRBV9	.	TRBJ2-7	CASSVGTSRAKQYF	TGTGCCAGCAGCGTAGGCACTAGCAGGGCAAAGCAGTACTTC
.	TRBV12-3/TRBV12-4	many	TRBJ1-3	CASSLNGDTIYF	TGTGCCAGCAGTTTGAACGGTGACACCATATATTTT
TRBD2	TRBV12-3/TRBV12-4	few	TRBJ2-3	CASSFASGPDTQYF	TGTGCCAGCAGTTTCGCTAGCGGGCCGGATACGCAGTATTTT
TRBD1	TRBV10-3	.	TRBJ1-1	CAIRQTGGRTNTEAFF	TGTGCCATCAGGCAAACAGGGGGAAGAACGAACACTGAAGCTTTCTTT
.	TRBV2	once	TRBJ2-6	CASSENPSGSSSGANVLTF	TGTGCCAGCAGTGAAAACCCATCAGGTTCCAGCTCTGGGGCCAACGTCCTGACTTTC
TRBD1	TRBV7-9	.	TRBJ1-4	CASRTGGANEKLFF	TGTGCCAGCAGGACAGGGGGCGCGAATGAAAAACTGTTTTTT
TRBD1	TRBV2	.	TRBJ2-7	CASTKGGTGDYEQYF	TGTGCCAGCACTAAAGGGGGGACAGGGGACTACGAGCAGTACTTC
TRBD2	TRBV4-2	few	TRBJ2-3	CASSQDTLGAGRTDTQYF	TGTGCCAGCAGCCAAGATACCCTAGGAGCGGGGCGCACAGATACGCAGTATTTT
.	TRBV6-2/TRBV6-3	.	TRBJ2-7	CASSRGQREYEQYF	TGTGCCAGCAGTCGAGGACAGCGCGAATACGAGCAGTACTTC
.	TRBV20-1	.	TRBJ1-3	CSAADGNSGNTIYF	TGCAGTGCCGCGGACGGTAACTCTGGAAACACCATATATTTT
.	TRBV4-3	many	TRBJ2-3	CASSPRPGAQGPTDTQYF	TGCGCCAGCAGCCCTCGCCCGGGGGCTCAGGGTCCAACAGATACGCAGTATTTT
.	TRBV4-1	.	TRBJ1-2	CASSQAGRTNYGYTF	TGCGCCAGCAGCCAAGCGGGCAGGACTAACTATGGCTACACCTTC
TRBD1	TRBV10-3	.	TRBJ1-3	CAIRGQGPSGNTIYF	TGTGCCATCAGGGGACAGGGGCCCTCTGGAAACACCATATATTTT
.	TRBV9	.	TRBJ1-5	CASSPYRENQPQHF	TGTGCCAGCAGCCCATACAGGGAGAATCAGCCCCAGCATTTT
.	TRBV7-9	.	TRBJ1-1	CASSANTPAFF	TGTGCCAGCAGCGCTAATACGCCGGCTTTCTTT
.	TRBV7-2	.	TRBJ2-7	CASSFGVGEKIEYF	TGTGCCAGCAGCTTTGGGGTGGGGGAGAAGATAGAGTACTTC
TRBD2	TRBV12-3/TRBV12-4	many	TRBJ2-7	CASSLLRGSSYEQYF	TGTGCCAGCAGTTTACTCCGCGGGAGCTCCTACGAGCAGTACTTC
TRBD2	TRBV20-1	few	TRBJ2-3	CSVRRGFPDTQYF	TGCAGTGTGAGGCGGGGGTTTCCAGATACGCAGTATTTT
.	TRBV6-5	few	TRBJ2-6	CASSYSIRLRGLGANVLTF	TGTGCCAGCAGTTACTCGATACGTTTGAGGGGTCTTGGGGCCAACGTCCTGACTTTC
TRBD1	TRBV7-9	few	TRBJ1-1	CASSPPGGMGTEAFF	TGTGCCAGCAGCCCCCCAGGGGGTATGGGCACTGAAGCTTTCTTT
.	TRBV5-1	.	TRBJ1-2	CASSLASTGSGYTF	TGCGCCAGCAGCTTGGCCTCAACAGGGAGCGGCTACACCTTC
.	TRBV15	.	TRBJ2-7	CATRYGVEYEQYF	TGTGCCACCCGTTACGGGGTCGAGTACGAGCAGTACTTC
.	TRBV29-1	.	TRBJ1-1	CSVASTNTEAFF	TGCAGCGTCGCGAGCACTAACACTGAAGCTTTCTTT
.	TRBV3-1	few	TRBJ2-5	CASSQELDHTWETQYF	TGTGCCAGCAGCCAAGAGCTGGACCATACCTGGGAGACCCAGTACTTC
.	TRBV18	.	TRBJ1-1	CASSRDRRAEAFF	TGTGCCAGCTCCCGCGACAGGAGAGCTGAAGCTTTCTTT
TRBD1	TRBV9	.	TRBJ1-1	CASSPWAGGYYTEAFF	TGTGCCAGCAGCCCCTGGGCAGGGGGCTACTACACTGAAGCTTTCTTT
.	TRBV7-9	.	TRBJ2-7	CASSLAGPTSIAYEQYF	TGTGCCAGCAGCTTAGCGGGTCCAACTTCTATTGCCTACGAGCAGTACTTC
TRBD1	TRBV2	few	TRBJ2-7	CASRSDRGYYEQYF	TGTGCCAGCAGGTCGGACAGGGGATATTACGAGCAGTACTTC
.	TRBV4-1	.	TRBJ1-1	CASSQDHSMNTEAFF	TGCGCCAGCAGCCAAGATCACAGTATGAACACTGAAGCTTTCTTT
TRBD1	TRBV12-3/TRBV12-4	few	TRBJ1-5	CASNRDRGGQPQHF	TGTGCCAGCAATCGGGACAGGGGTGGCCAGCCCCAGCATTTT
.	TRBV9	.	TRBJ2-5	CASSGTVGETQYF	TGTGCCAGCAGCGGGACAGTGGGGGAGACCCAGTACTTC